This TCR beta chain was observed in a study of cytomegalovirus exposure and HLA in healthy donors. Study results and caveats: Versus the approximately 670-donor mean, an Asian-associated ancestry cluster reportedly showed fewer N-insertions in a later analysis.

A note on this clone: The antigen remains undetermined.

PCR was performed using 60 Vbeta and 13 Jbeta primers. TCRdb's copy holds only in-frame clones and misses some; the assay was immunoSEQ multiplex PCR. Of 160,000 or so clones in the sample, roughly 85% were seen once. V lost 6 bases and J lost 6, with 11 bases in between. Germline V gene lookup returns CDR1 GTSNPN and CDR2 SVGIG (reference sequence). The CDR3 covers 11 residues. Sequenced input: PBMCs. The chain joins TRBV30 to TRBJ1-1; no reliable D call. This clonotype was sampled from a male donor in good health and CMV-seropositive. CDR3 region: CACPRGAEAFF. The CDR3 DNA is TGTGCCTGCCCTCGGGGAGCTGAAGCTTTCTTT.